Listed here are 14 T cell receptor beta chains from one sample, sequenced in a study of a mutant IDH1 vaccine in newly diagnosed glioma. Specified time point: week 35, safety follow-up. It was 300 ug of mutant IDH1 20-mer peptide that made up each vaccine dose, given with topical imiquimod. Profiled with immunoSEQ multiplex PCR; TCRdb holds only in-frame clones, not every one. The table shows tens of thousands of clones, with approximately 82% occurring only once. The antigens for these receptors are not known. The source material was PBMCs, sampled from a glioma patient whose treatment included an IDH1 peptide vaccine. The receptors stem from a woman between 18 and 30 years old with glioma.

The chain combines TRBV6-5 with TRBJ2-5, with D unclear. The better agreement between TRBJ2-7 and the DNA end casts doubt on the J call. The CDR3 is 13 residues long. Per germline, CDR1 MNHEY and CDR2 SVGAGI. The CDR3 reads CASSYRRTYEQYF. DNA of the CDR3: TGTGCCAGCAGTTACAGGCGGACCTACGAGCAGTACTTC.

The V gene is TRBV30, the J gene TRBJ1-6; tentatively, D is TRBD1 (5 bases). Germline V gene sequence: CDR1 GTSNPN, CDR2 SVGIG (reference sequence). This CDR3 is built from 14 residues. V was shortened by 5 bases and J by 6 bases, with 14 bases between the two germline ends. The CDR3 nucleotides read TGTGCCTGGGCCCCCGGGACGTCTAATTCACCCCTCCACTTT. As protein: CAWAPGTSNSPLHF.

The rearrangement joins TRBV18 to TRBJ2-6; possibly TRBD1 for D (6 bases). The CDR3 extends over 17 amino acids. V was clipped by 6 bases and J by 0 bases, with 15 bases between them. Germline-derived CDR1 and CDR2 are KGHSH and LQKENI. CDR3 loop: CASSTGVQGSGANVLTF. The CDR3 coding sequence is TGTGCCAGCTCGACCGGTGTACAGGGCTCTGGGGCCAACGTCCTGACTTTC.

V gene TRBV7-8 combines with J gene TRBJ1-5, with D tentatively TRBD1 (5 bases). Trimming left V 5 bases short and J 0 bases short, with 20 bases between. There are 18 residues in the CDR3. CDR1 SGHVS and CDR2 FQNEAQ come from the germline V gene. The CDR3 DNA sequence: TGTGCCAGCAGCACCCGAATGCCCGGGACTTATAGCAATCAGCCCCAGCATTTT. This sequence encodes CASSTRMPGTYSNQPQHF.

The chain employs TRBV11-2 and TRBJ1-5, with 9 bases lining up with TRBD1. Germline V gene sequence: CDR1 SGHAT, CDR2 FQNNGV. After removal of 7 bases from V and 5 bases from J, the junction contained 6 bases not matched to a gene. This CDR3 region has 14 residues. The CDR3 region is CASNDRGADQPQHF. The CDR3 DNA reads TGTGCCAGCAACGACAGGGGGGCCGATCAGCCCCAGCATTTT.

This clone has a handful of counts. DNA for the CDR3: TGTGCCAGCAGCTTGACTGGCCCTGAAGCTTTCTTT. Translation: CASSLTGPEAFF. The chain carries TRBV5-8 and TRBJ1-1; D is undetermined. The germline V gene has CDR1 SGHTS and CDR2 YDEGEE. Trimming left V 1 base short and J 6 bases short, with 7 bases between. The CDR3 covers 12 residues.

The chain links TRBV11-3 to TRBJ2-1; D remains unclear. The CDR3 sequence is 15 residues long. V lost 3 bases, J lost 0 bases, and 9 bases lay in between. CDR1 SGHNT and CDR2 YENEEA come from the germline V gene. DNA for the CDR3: TGTGCCAGCAGCTTTGATCCGAGCTCCTACAATGAGCAGTTCTTC. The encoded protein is CASSFDPSSYNEQFF.

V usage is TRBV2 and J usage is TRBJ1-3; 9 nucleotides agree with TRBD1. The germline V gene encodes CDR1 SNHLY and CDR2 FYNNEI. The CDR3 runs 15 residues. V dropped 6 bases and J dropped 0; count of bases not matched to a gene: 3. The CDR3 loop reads CASSVDRGSGNTIYF. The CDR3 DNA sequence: TGTGCCAGCAGCGTGGACAGGGGCTCTGGAAACACCATATATTTT.

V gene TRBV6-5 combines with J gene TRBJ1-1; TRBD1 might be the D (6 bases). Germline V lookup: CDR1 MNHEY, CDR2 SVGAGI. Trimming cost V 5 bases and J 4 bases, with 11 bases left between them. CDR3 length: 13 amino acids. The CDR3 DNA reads TGTGCCAGCAGTCTCGGACAGATCACTGAAGCTTTCTTT. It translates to CASSLGQITEAFF.

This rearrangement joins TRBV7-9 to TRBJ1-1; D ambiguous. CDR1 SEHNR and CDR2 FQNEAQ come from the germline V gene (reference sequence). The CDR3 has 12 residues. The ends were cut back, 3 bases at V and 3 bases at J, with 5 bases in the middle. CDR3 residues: CASSFSDTEAFF. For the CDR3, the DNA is TGTGCCAGCAGCTTTTCGGACACTGAAGCTTTCTTT. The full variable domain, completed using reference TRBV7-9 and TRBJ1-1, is DTGVSQNPRHKITKRGQNVTFRCDPISEHNRLYWYRQTLGQGPEFLTYFQNEAQLEKSRLLSDRFSAERPKGSFSTLEIQRTEQGDSAMYLCASSFSDTEAFFGQGTRLTVV.

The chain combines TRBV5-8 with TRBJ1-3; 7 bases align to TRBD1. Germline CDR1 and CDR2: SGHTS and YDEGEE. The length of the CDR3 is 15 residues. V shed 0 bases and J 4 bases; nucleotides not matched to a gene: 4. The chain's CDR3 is CASSLGGGQGNTIYF. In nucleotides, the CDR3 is TGTGCCAGCAGCTTGGGAGGGGGCCAAGGAAACACCATATATTTT.

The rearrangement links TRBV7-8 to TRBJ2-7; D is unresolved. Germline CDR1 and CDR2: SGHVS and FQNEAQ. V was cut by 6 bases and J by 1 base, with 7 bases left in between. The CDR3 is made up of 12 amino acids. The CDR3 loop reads CASRNLSYEQYF. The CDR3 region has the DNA TGTGCCAGCAGGAATCTGTCCTACGAGCAGTACTTC. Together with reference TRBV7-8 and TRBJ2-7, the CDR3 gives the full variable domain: GAGVSQSPRYKVAKRGQDVALRCDPISGHVSLFWYQQALGQGPEFLTYFQNEAQLDKSGLPSDRFFAERPEGSVSTLKIQRTQQEDSAVYLCASRNLSYEQYFGPGTRLTVT.

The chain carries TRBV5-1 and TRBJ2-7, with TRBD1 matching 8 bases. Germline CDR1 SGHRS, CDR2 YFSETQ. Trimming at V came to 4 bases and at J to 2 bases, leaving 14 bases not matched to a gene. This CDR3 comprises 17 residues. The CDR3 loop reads CASSLSLDRVHTYEQYF. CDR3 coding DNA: TGCGCCAGCAGCCTATCACTGGACAGGGTGCATACCTACGAGCAGTACTTC.

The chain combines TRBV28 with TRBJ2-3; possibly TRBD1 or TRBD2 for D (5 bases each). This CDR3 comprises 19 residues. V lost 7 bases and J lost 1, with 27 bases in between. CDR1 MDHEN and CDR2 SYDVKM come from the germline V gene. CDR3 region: CASITRPGAKRRGTDTQYF. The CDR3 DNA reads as TGTGCCAGCATCACCCGACCTGGGGCGAAGCGGAGAGGCACAGATACGCAGTATTTT.